This T cell receptor (beta chain) was documented in a study of Ad26.COV2.S vaccination and SARS-CoV-2 variants. Points from the study as a whole: Non-spike TCR breadth did not differ much between vaccine and placebo recipients.

A word on this clone: Its specificity is not known.

Measured with immunoSEQ multiplex PCR; TCRdb has only the in-frame clones, and not every one. The sample shows 440,000 or so clones, 92% of them seen only once. Treatment specified: roughly 20 received Ad26.COV2.S at low or high dose, single or two shots; several received placebo; per-sample allocation not given. The investigators took samples on day 63 after the first vaccine or placebo injection. CDR3 size: 12 residues. Per germline, CDR1 LGHNA and CDR2 YSLEER. V lost 4 bases to trimming and J lost 8 bases, with 9 bases between them. This sequence was found in a person between 18 and 60 years old who received the Ad26.COV2.S COVID-19 vaccine or a placebo. The source material was peripheral blood, sampled in a trial of Ad26.COV2.S vaccine versus placebo. The chain combines TRBV4-3 with TRBJ2-1; no clear D. CDR3 in DNA: TGCGCCAGCAGCCCCAGGTTACATGAGCAGTTCTTC. It yields the protein CASSPRLHEQFF.